The 29 T cell receptor beta chains given below trace back to one sample, sequenced in a study of T cells in Graves' hyperthyroidism and ophthalmopathy (dated by TCRdb to the late 2010s). Libraries came from multiplex PCR. Sequencer: Illumina HiSeq 2000. Amplification of TCR beta CDR3 regions was carried out from RNA transcripts. The TCR CDR3 was subjected to a first round of RT-PCR using the HTBI primer set and the Qiagen OneStep RT-PCR kit. TCRdb reanalyzed the raw reads on its own, using fastp at Q25 for trimming and MiXCR for clone calling, and kept in-frame beta chains. Rows are unified per CDR3 protein, each entry keeping the most common DNA and genes. This sample gives about 590,000 distinct CDR3 sequences in total; around a sixth of them show up just once. The ten largest clonotypes hold about 7% of the sample. Sequencing was carried out using blood. These receptors came from a woman aged 25 to 39 with Graves' hyperthyroidism.

This clonotype appeared many times. The chain has TRBV6-5 and TRBJ2-1; no clear D. Germline lookup yields CDR1 MNHEY and CDR2 SVGAGI. The CDR3 loop spans 15 amino acids. The V end lost 2 bases, the J end lost 5 bases, and 13 bases lay between the germline ends. CDR3 amino acids: CASSYVTGLNNEQFF. CDR3 nucleotides: TGTGCCAGCAGTTACGTGACCGGGTTGAACAATGAGCAGTTCTTC.

Concerning this clonotype itself: This may be a read error, as it is one base from a much larger clone. This chain connects TRBV19 to TRBJ2-2; 7 positions agree with TRBD2. CDR3 length: 15 residues. The trim removed 11 bases at V and 1 base at J, leaving 10 bases unmatched. Germline V gene lookup returns CDR1 LNHDA and CDR2 SQIVND (reference sequence). The DNA of the CDR3 is TGTGCCGGTAAGGGGCCTAGCGGGAACACCGGGGAGCTGTTTTTT. Translated, it gives CAGKGPSGNTGELFF.

This clonotype was counted between two and nine times. The CDR3 spells CASSLVRGPSLDEQYF. The CDR3, as DNA: TGTGCCAGCAGCTTAGTCAGGGGACCCTCTTTGGACGAGCAGTACTTC. The gene calls are TRBV7-2 and TRBJ2-7; D might be TRBD1 (6 bases). The CDR3 is 16 residues long. The germline V and J ends were trimmed by 1 base and 5 bases, with 18 bases remaining between them. CDR1 is SGHTA and CDR2 is FQGNSA in the germline V gene.

This chain connects TRBV6-1 to TRBJ1-4; TRBD1 matches at 7 bases. Unmatched junction bases numbered 2, after V lost 1 base and J lost 6 bases. The CDR3 loop spans 14 amino acids. Germline values: CDR1 MNHNS, CDR2 SASEGT. The CDR3 sequence is CASSEDRGDEKLFF. CDR3 sequence (DNA): TGTGCCAGCAGTGAAGACAGGGGCGATGAAAAACTGTTTTTT.

The rearrangement links TRBV27 to TRBJ2-1, with D unclear. Germline V gives CDR1 MNHEY, CDR2 SMNVEV (reference sequence). V lost 5 bases, J lost 14 bases, and 7 bases lay in between. The CDR3 is 9 residues long. The CDR3: CASSGLKFF. CDR3 coding DNA: TGTGCCAGCAGTGGTCTAAAGTTCTTC.

This clonotype has just a few counts. A much larger clone sits a single nucleotide away, making a read error possible. Because the CDR3's place on the DNA is in doubt, the DNA is left out and the CDR3 is given as listed by TCRdb. The J gene is TRBJ2-1, the V gene TRBV3-1; the table's D call of TRBD2 was not tested on the DNA. The CDR3 has 14 residues if both end residues are counted. The V gene's germline CDR1 is LGHDT and CDR2 YNNKEL (reference sequence). CDR3 sequence: CASSQVGGGNEQSF.

This clonotype was counted a few times. This chain links TRBV30 with TRBJ2-5; 11 bases are shared with TRBD1. V lost 3 bases, J lost 4 bases, and 7 bases stayed unmatched. The CDR3 loop spans 15 amino acids. Per the germline V gene, CDR1 is GTSNPN and CDR2 is SVGIG (reference sequence). The CDR3 is CAWRGGQGARETQYF. DNA of the CDR3: TGTGCCTGGAGGGGCGGACAGGGGGCGAGAGAGACCCAGTACTTC.

The rearrangement uses TRBV7-3 and TRBJ2-1; 7 positions match TRBD1. V shed 4 bases and J 3 bases; nucleotides not matched to a gene: 3. This CDR3 spans 14 amino acids. CDR1 and CDR2 from the germline V gene are SGHTA and FQGTGA. The chain's CDR3 is CASSSRTGYNEQFF. The CDR3 DNA sequence: TGTGCCAGCAGCTCCCGGACAGGCTACAATGAGCAGTTCTTC. Supplemented by reference TRBV7-3 and TRBJ2-1, the full variable domain reads GAGVSQTPSNKVTEKGKYVELRCDPISGHTALYWYRQSLGQGPEFLIYFQGTGAADDSGLPNDRFFAVRPEGSVSTLKIQRTERGDSAVYLCASSSRTGYNEQFFGPGTRLTVL.

There are many counts of this clonotype. V is TRBV12-3 or TRBV12-4 and J is TRBJ2-3; 11 nucleotides line up with TRBD2. This CDR3 is 15 amino acids long. The trim removed 4 bases at V and 5 bases at J, leaving 5 bases unmatched. The CDR3 loop reads CASSSTGTSGDTQYF. The CDR3 region has the DNA TGTGCCAGCAGTTCCACCGGGACTAGCGGAGATACGCAGTATTTT.

This clonotype was counted a few times. The chain links TRBV5-6 to TRBJ2-3, with a weak D call TRBD2 (5 bases). The germline V gene has CDR1 SGHDT and CDR2 YYEEEE. The CDR3 is 15 residues long. The V end was cut by 4 bases, the J end by 0 bases, with 12 bases between. The CDR3 coding sequence is TGTGCCAGCAGCCCGATAGCGAGTAGCACAGATACGCAGTATTTT. Translation gives CASSPIASSTDTQYF.

This clonotype occurred many times. The rearrangement joins TRBV11-2 to TRBJ2-7; 8 bases are shared with TRBD2. CDR1 SGHAT and CDR2 FQNNGV come from the germline V gene. V dropped 0 bases and J dropped 2; count of bases not matched to a gene: 3. This CDR3 comprises 15 residues. CDR3 protein: CASSLEAGGAYEQYF. DNA for the CDR3: TGTGCCAGCAGCTTAGAGGCGGGAGGCGCCTACGAGCAGTACTTC.

This clonotype was detected ten times or more. The chain employs TRBV19 and TRBJ2-1, with 9 bases identical to TRBD1. In germline, CDR1 is LNHDA, CDR2 SQIVND (reference sequence). CDR3 size: 15 residues. V lost 3 bases and J lost 7; bases outside the gene matches: 7. The CDR3 DNA follows: TGTGCCAGTAGTATCGGGACAGGGAGTGGGAATGAGCAGTTCTTC. This codes for CASSIGTGSGNEQFF.

This clonotype has at least ten counts. The chain employs TRBV7-9 and TRBJ2-1; perhaps TRBD2 as D (5 bases). Germline assignment: CDR1 SEHNR and CDR2 FQNEAQ (reference sequence). The CDR3 is made up of 13 amino acids. Trimming pared 4 bases from V and 2 bases from J, leaving 6 bases between. CDR3 sequence: CASSSGAYNEQFF. The CDR3, as DNA: TGTGCCAGCAGCTCCGGGGCCTACAATGAGCAGTTCTTC.

This clonotype was seen repeatedly, ten times or more. This chain uses TRBV5-6 with TRBJ1-2; tentative D call: TRBD1 (5 bases). The germline V and J ends were trimmed by 4 bases and 2 bases, with 12 bases remaining between them. The CDR3 is 14 amino acids. Germline V CDR1 and CDR2: SGHDT, YYEEEE. The CDR3 sequence: CASSEAGRNYGYTF. CDR3 sequence (DNA): TGTGCCAGCAGCGAGGCAGGGAGGAACTATGGCTACACCTTC.

The chain has TRBV20-1 and TRBJ1-3, with D unclear. Trimming left V 4 bases short and J 8 bases short, with 18 bases between. This CDR3 is built from 14 residues. The germline gives CDR1 DFQATT, CDR2 SNEGSKA (reference sequence). CDR3 residues: CSAILSPGEDTIYF. In DNA form, the CDR3 reads TGCAGTGCTATTTTATCCCCGGGCGAGGACACCATATATTTT.

In its sample, this clonotype was seen many times. This chain connects TRBV7-3 to TRBJ2-1, with D perhaps matching TRBD1 (6 bases). Trimming pared 4 bases from V and 9 bases from J, leaving 16 bases between. The CDR3 extends over 14 amino acids. CDR1 is SGHTA, CDR2 FQGTGA, per germline. The CDR3 DNA reads TGTGCCAGCAGCTCCTCGGACAGTGGGGGTGAGCAGTTCTTC. Its translation is CASSSSDSGGEQFF.

The sample holds many counts of this clonotype. The V and J genes are TRBV28 and TRBJ1-2; D gene uncertain. The CDR3 is 17 residues long. V was pared by 6 bases and J by 0 bases, with 20 bases between. Germline-derived CDR1 and CDR2 are MDHEN and SYDVKM. The CDR3 DNA is TGTGCCAGCAGCGCCTCGGGCAGGAGTCAGGCTAACTATGGCTACACCTTC. Encoded protein: CASSASGRSQANYGYTF.

This clonotype was recorded many times. The chain uses TRBV30 and TRBJ2-2, with 10 positions matching TRBD2. The CDR3 covers 16 residues. The J segment lost 1 base and the V segment lost 2 bases, leaving 4 bases of the junction unmatched. CDR1 is GTSNPN, CDR2 SVGIG, per germline (reference sequence). The CDR3 is CAWSNVAGGNTGELFF. DNA for the CDR3: TGTGCCTGGAGTAACGTAGCGGGAGGGAACACCGGGGAGCTGTTTTTT. Full variable domain (outside the CDR3, taken from reference TRBV30 and TRBJ2-2): SQTIHQWPATLVQPVGSPLSLECTVEGTSNPNLYWYRQAAGRGLQLLFYSVGIGQISSEVPQNLSASRPQDRQFILSSKKLLLSDSGFYLCAWSNVAGGNTGELFFGEGSRLTVL.

In this sample, this clonotype turned up many times. The chain recombines TRBV18 with TRBJ2-5, with D uncertain. Germline loops: CDR1 KGHSH, CDR2 LQKENI. The V and J ends lost 3 bases and 4 bases respectively, with 12 bases between them. This CDR3 spans 14 amino acids. This chain's CDR3 is CASSPSARVETQYF. The CDR3 DNA reads TGTGCCAGCTCACCGTCGGCTCGGGTAGAGACCCAGTACTTC.

The sample holds many counts of this clonotype. The chain combines TRBV28 with TRBJ2-7, with 8 bases identical to TRBD1. V was clipped by 8 bases and J by 2 bases; unmatched bases: 5. Germline V gene data show CDR1 as MDHEN and CDR2 as SYDVKM. The CDR3 has 13 amino acids. CDR3 in amino acids: CASGRQGPYEQYF. In DNA, the CDR3 is TGTGCCAGCGGGAGACAGGGGCCCTACGAGCAGTACTTC.

This clonotype was counted ten times or more. This chain uses TRBV18 with TRBJ1-1, with a weak D call TRBD1 (5 bases). This CDR3 contains 16 residues. Trimming removed 2 bases from V and 3 bases from J, with 16 bases in between. Looked up from germline, CDR1 is KGHSH and CDR2 is LQKENI. Written as DNA, the CDR3 is TGTGCCAGCTCACCATGGACGCGGGGCGCTGACACTGAAGCTTTCTTT. This sequence encodes CASSPWTRGADTEAFF. Complete variable domain (other parts from reference TRBV18 and TRBJ1-1): NAGVMQNPRHLVRRRGQEARLRCSPMKGHSHVYWYRQLPEEGLKFMVYLQKENIIDESGMPKERFSAEFPKEGPSILRIQQVVRGDSAAYFCASSPWTRGADTEAFFGQGTRLTVV.

A few counts support this clonotype. The chain combines TRBV19 with TRBJ2-3; no clear D. The CDR3 has 16 amino acids. CDR1 LNHDA and CDR2 SQIVND come from the germline V gene (reference sequence). Between the trimmed V and J ends, which lost 6 bases and 0 bases, there was a span of 16 bases. This CDR3 reads CASSSHGRISTDTQYF. CDR3 nucleotide sequence: TGTGCCAGTAGCAGTCACGGACGGATAAGCACAGATACGCAGTATTTT.

The rearrangement joins TRBV30 to TRBJ2-1; weak D call: TRBD2 (6 bases). This CDR3 region has 14 residues. Per the germline V gene, CDR1 is GTSNPN and CDR2 is SVGIG (reference sequence). Trimming left V 0 bases short and J 9 bases short, with 15 bases between. The CDR3 loop is CAWSVRRRAFEQFF. The CDR3 nucleotides are TGTGCCTGGAGTGTACGGCGGAGGGCTTTTGAGCAGTTCTTC. Based on the CDR3 plus reference TRBV30 and TRBJ2-1, the full variable domain is SQTIHQWPATLVQPVGSPLSLECTVEGTSNPNLYWYRQAAGRGLQLLFYSVGIGQISSEVPQNLSASRPQDRQFILSSKKLLLSDSGFYLCAWSVRRRAFEQFFGPGTRLTVL.

This clonotype was seen repeatedly, ten times or more. J is TRBJ2-2 and V is TRBV12-3 or TRBV12-4; 10 bases match TRBD2. The CDR3 totals 18 residues. J lost 1 base, V lost 6 bases, and 11 bases had no gene match. The DNA of the CDR3 is TGTGCCAGCAGCCCCCGGCCTGGACTAGCGGTGAACACCGGGGAGCTGTTTTTT. Its protein is CASSPRPGLAVNTGELFF.

The sample holds many counts of this clonotype. CDR3 loop: CASSYTGTAAYEQYF. The CDR3 nucleotides read TGTGCCAGCAGCTATACCGGGACAGCCGCCTACGAGCAGTACTTC. This rearrangement joins TRBV5-6 to TRBJ2-7, with 7 bases that match TRBD1. Unmatched junction bases numbered 8, after V lost 3 bases and J lost 2 bases. This CDR3 is 15 amino acids long. Germline CDR1 SGHDT, CDR2 YYEEEE.

The V call is TRBV5-1, the J call TRBJ2-2; 13 nucleotides match TRBD2. This CDR3 comprises 19 residues. The J segment lost 2 bases and the V segment lost 3 bases, leaving 10 bases of the junction unmatched. The germline V gene encodes CDR1 SGHRS and CDR2 YFSETQ. CDR3 region: CASSSAYGTSGTNTGELFF. CDR3 nucleotide sequence: TGCGCCAGCAGCTCAGCCTATGGGACTAGCGGGACTAACACCGGGGAGCTGTTTTTT.

In its sample, this clonotype was seen many times. The chain has TRBV3-1 and TRBJ2-1; tentative D call: TRBD2 (5 bases). The CDR3 contains 14 residues. The V gene lost 5 bases and the J gene lost 4 bases, with 12 bases spanning the gap. The germline V gene encodes CDR1 LGHDT and CDR2 YNNKEL (reference sequence). The CDR3 here is CASSWVSGYNEQFF. The CDR3 DNA reads as TGTGCCAGCAGCTGGGTATCGGGGTACAATGAGCAGTTCTTC.

This clonotype showed up just a few times. This rearrangement joins TRBV6-1 to TRBJ2-1, with 7 nucleotides matching TRBD2. From germline, CDR1 is MNHNS and CDR2 SASEGT. CDR3 length equals 16 residues. V was pared by 5 bases and J by 1 base, with 8 bases of the junction left unmatched. Written as DNA, the CDR3 is TGTGCCAGCAGTCCGGCACAAGCGGGATCCTACAATGAGCAGTTCTTC. The encoded protein is CASSPAQAGSYNEQFF.

This clonotype was observed a few times. One end of the junction fails to match germline, which may point to a read error. The V gene is TRBV19, the J gene TRBJ1-2; 7 nucleotides agree with TRBD1. This CDR3 comprises 13 residues. Germline V CDR1 and CDR2: LNHDA, SQIVND (reference sequence). The CDR3 coding sequence is TGTGCCGGTAGAAGACAGGGTAACTATGGCTACACCTTC. Amino acids: CAGRRQGNYGYTF.